What follows are 5 T cell receptor beta chains derived from one specimen sequenced in a study of blood T cells in healthy people across ages. Through a sample-barcoded 5' primer and a J-beta primer mix, a second PCR was run for about 7 to 12 cycles. TCRdb re-called the 5' RACE reads through MiXCR, storing one row per CDR3 protein. This table has over a million distinct CDR3 sequences, around 55% appearing once. Sequencing input: blood. These TCRs come from a man younger than 35 in good health.

The rearrangement links TRBV7-9 to TRBJ2-5; TRBD2 is a possible D gene (7 bases). The CDR3 runs to 17 residues. Germline CDR1 SEHNR, CDR2 FQNEAQ (reference sequence). V lost 0 bases and J 2 bases, leaving 16 bases between the germline ends. In DNA form, the CDR3 reads TGTGCCAGCAGCTTAGCGGCGGGGGCCGCATCACAAGAGACCCAGTACTTC. It specifies CASSLAAGAASQETQYF.

The genes are TRBV29-1 and TRBJ2-5, with a tentative D call TRBD2 (5 bases). Germline CDR1 and CDR2: SQVTM and ANQGSEA. V dropped 6 bases and J dropped 5 bases, with 19 bases sitting between them. CDR3 length: 14 residues. DNA for the CDR3: TGCAGCGTCGGACCTCGACTATCCGGGGAGACCCAGTACTTC. Translation gives CSVGPRLSGETQYF.

This chain uses TRBV12-3 or TRBV12-4 with TRBJ2-2; weak D call: TRBD2 (6 bases). CDR3 length: 14 residues. V was trimmed by 8 bases and J by 2 bases, leaving 12 bases between them. The CDR3 loop is CASRVGRNTGELFF. In DNA form, the CDR3 reads TGTGCCAGCCGGGTCGGGAGAAACACCGGGGAGCTGTTTTTT.

The rearrangement uses TRBV2 and TRBJ2-7; 7 bases match TRBD2. CDR1 is SNHLY and CDR2 is FYNNEI in the germline V gene. Losses at the gene ends were 7 bases for V and 6 bases for J; bases not matched to a gene: 9. CDR3 length: 13 residues. CDR3 sequence: CASIPQRGVEQYF. CDR3 DNA sequence: TGTGCCAGCATCCCACAGCGGGGAGTCGAGCAGTACTTC.

The chain joins TRBV3-1 to TRBJ2-7; 7 bases line up with TRBD2. This CDR3 has 15 amino acids. J lost 3 bases, V lost 2 bases, and 7 bases had no gene match. Germline loops: CDR1 LGHDT, CDR2 YNNKEL (reference sequence). CDR3 nucleotides: TGTGCCAGCAGCCAAACCAGCGGGGTCCTCTACGAGCAGTACTTC. This translates into CASSQTSGVLYEQYF.